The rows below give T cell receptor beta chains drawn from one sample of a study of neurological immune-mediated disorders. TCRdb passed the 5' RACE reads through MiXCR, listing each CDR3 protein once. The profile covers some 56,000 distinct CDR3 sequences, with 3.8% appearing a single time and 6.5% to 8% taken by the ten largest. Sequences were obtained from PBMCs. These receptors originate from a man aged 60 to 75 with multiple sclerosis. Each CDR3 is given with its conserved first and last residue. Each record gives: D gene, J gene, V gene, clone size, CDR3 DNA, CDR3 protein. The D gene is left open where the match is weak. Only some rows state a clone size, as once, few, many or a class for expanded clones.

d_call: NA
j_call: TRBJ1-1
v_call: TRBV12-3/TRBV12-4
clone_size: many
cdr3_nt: TGTGCCAGCAGTCCTGGCCCTTCCACTGAAGCTTTCTTT
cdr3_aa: CASSPGPSTEAFF

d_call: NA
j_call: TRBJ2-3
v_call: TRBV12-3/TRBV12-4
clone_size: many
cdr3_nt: TGTGCCATCCGGGGCGGGACCACAGATACGCAGTATTTT
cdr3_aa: CAIRGGTTDTQYF

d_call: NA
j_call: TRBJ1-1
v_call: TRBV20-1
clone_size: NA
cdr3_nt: TGCAGTGCCCTGCAGCCTTTGGGCACTGAAGCTTTCTTT
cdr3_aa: CSALQPLGTEAFF

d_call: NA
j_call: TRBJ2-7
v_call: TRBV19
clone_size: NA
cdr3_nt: TGTGCCAGTAGTCCTACAGGGCGGGAGCAGTACTTC
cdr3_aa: CASSPTGREQYF

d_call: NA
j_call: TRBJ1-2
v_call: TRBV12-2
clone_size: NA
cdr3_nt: TGTGCACCTAGGGGCAGGGAACTTAACTATGGCTACACCTTC
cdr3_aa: CAPRGRELNYGYTF

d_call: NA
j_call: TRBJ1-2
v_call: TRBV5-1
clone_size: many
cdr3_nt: TGCGCCAGCAGCTTGGAGAGTAGGGGCTACACCTTC
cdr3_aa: CASSLESRGYTF

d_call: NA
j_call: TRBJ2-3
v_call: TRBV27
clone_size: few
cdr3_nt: TGTGCCAGCAGTTGGTCGGGCAGCCGTGCCCCTAGCACAGATACGCAGTATTTT
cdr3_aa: CASSWSGSRAPSTDTQYF

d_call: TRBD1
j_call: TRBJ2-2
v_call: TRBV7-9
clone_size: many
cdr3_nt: TGTGCCAGCAGCTCACCCCTGACAGGGTTGAACACCGGGGAGCTGTTTTTT
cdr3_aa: CASSSPLTGLNTGELFF

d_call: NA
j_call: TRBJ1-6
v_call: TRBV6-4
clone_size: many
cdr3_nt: TGTGCCAGCTCCAGGGTATGGGATTCACCCCTCCACTTT
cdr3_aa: CASSRVWDSPLHF

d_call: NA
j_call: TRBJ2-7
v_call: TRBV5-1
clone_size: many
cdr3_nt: TGCGCCAGCAGCTTGTCAGGGAACTACGAGCAGTACTTC
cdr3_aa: CASSLSGNYEQYF

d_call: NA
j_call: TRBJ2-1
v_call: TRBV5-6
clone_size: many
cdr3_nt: TGTGCCAGCAGCTTGGAGGGGGGTAGGGGTTACAATGAGCAGTTCTTC
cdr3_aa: CASSLEGGRGYNEQFF

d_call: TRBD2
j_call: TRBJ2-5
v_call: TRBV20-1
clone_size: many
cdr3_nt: TGCAGTGCTACCACCATAGCGGGAGGGGGGACCCAGTACTTC
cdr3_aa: CSATTIAGGGTQYF

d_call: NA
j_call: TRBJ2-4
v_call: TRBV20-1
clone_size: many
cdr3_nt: TGCAGTGCTAGTCCCGACCCAGCCAAAAACATTCAGTACTTC
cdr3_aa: CSASPDPAKNIQYF

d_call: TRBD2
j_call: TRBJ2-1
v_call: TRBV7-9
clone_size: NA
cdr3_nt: TGTGCCAGCAGCTTATGGGTCGGCGGGAGTCGCAATGAGCAGTTCTTC
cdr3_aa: CASSLWVGGSRNEQFF

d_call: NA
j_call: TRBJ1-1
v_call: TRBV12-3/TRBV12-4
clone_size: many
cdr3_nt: TGTGCCAGCAGTCGACGGGGAGACTCCACTGAAGCTTTCTTT
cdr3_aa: CASSRRGDSTEAFF

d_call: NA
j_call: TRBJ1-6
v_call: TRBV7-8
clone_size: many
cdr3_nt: TGTGCCAGCAGCTTAGGAGGGGGAATTCCACCCCTCCACTTT
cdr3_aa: CASSLGGGIPPLHF

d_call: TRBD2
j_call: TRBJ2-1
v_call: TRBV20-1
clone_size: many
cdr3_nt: TGCAGTGCTAGAACCCCCCGCGGGGGGGCATTAAATGAGCAGTTCTTC
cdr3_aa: CSARTPRGGALNEQFF

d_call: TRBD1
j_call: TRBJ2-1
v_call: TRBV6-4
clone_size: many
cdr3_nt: TGTGCCAGCAGTGGGGGACAGGGTGTCAATGAGCAGTTCTTC
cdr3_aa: CASSGGQGVNEQFF

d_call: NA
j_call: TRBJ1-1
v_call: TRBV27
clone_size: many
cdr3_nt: TGTGCCAGCAGTTTATCATGGGGTTTTGAAGCTTTCTTT
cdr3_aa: CASSLSWGFEAFF

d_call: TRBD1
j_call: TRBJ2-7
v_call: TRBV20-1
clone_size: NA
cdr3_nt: TGCAGTGTTTTCCCTCCGACAGGGGCGATCTCCTACGAGCAGTACTTC
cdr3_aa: CSVFPPTGAISYEQYF

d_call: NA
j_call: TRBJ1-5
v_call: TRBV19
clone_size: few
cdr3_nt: TGTGCCAGTAGTATAGCCCCCCGGGCAGGGGATCAGCCCCAGCATTTT
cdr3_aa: CASSIAPRAGDQPQHF

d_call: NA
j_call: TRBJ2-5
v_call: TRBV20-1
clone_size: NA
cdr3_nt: TGCAGTGCTAGAAGGGGAGCAGGGGAGGACCAGTACTTC
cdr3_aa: CSARRGAGEDQYF

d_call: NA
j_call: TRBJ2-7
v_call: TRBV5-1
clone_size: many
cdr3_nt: TGCGCCAGCAGGCTTGGGGGCTGGGGAATTGGCGAGCAGTACTTC
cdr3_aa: CASRLGGWGIGEQYF

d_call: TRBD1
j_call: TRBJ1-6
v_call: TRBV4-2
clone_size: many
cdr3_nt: TGTGCCAGCGGAAAGGACAGGGGGAATGGATCACCCCTCCACTTT
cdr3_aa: CASGKDRGNGSPLHF

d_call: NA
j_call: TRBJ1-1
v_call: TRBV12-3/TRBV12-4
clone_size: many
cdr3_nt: TGTGCCAGCAGTACCACGACAGCCGGGTACCCTGAAGCTTTCTTT
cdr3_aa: CASSTTTAGYPEAFF

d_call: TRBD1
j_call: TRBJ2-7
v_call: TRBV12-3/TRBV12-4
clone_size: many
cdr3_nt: TGTGCCAGCAGTTGGAAAGGGGGCGACGAGCAGTACTTC
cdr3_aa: CASSWKGGDEQYF